This TCR beta chain was profiled in a study of CD8+ T cells in alopecia areata. As for the study in general: The protocol delivered tofacitinib for 6 to 18 months, then withdrew it for 6 months. Percent of scalp involved defined treated patients' severity scores.

Details on this clone: As yet, its antigen is unknown.

Trimming removed 4 bases at V and 4 bases at J, with 10 bases between. This CDR3 spans 14 amino acids. The germline CDR1 and CDR2 sequences are SGHTA and FQGNSA. Overall study findings and caveats: Sequences from scalp samples also cover resident alphabeta T cells of normal skin.

Sample treatment: oral pan-JAK inhibitor, 5-10 mg twice daily. Extraction and reverse transcription of RNA yielded cDNA as the sequencing template. TCRdb's copy holds only in-frame clones and misses some; the assay was immunoSEQ multiplex PCR. Here the sample spans 150,000 to 250,000 clones, about 62% being singletons. The chain couples TRBV7-2 to TRBJ2-2; D call uncertain. The source was CD4+ T cells sorted from blood, collected at week 24, from a patient treated with tofacitinib. The source is a human donor with alopecia areata. The CDR3 here is CASSSLLGTGELFF. The CDR3 DNA follows: TGTGCCAGCAGCTCCCTACTTGGCACCGGGGAGCTGTTTTTT.